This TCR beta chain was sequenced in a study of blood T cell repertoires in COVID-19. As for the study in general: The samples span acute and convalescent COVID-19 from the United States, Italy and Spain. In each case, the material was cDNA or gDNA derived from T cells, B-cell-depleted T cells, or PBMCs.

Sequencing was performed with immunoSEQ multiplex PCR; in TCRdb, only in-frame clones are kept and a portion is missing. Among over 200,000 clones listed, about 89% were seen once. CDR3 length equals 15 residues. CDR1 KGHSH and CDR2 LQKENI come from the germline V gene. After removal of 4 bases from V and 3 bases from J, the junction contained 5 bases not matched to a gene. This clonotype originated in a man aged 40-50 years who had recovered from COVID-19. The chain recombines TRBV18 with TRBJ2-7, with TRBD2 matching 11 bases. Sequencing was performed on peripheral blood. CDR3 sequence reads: CASSLAGGRGYEQYF. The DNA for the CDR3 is TGTGCCAGCTCACTAGCGGGAGGGAGGGGCTACGAGCAGTACTTC.